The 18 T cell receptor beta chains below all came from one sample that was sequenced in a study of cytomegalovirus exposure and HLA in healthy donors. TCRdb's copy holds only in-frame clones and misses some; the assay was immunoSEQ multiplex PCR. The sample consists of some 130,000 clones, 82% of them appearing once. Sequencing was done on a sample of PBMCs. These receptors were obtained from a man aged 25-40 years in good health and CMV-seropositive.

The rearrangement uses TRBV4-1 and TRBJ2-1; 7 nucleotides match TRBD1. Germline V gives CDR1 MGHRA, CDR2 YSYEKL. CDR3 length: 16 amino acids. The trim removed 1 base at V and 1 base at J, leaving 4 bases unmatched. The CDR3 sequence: CASSQGLTGSYNEQFF. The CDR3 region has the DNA TGCGCCAGCAGCCAAGGATTGACAGGGTCCTACAATGAGCAGTTCTTC.

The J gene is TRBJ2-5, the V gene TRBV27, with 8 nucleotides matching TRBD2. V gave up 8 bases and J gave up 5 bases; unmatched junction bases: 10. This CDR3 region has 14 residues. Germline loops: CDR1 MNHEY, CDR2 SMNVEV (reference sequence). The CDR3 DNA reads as TGTGCCAGCCACCCGGGAGGGGGGTGGGAGACCCAGTACTTC. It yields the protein CASHPGGGWETQYF.

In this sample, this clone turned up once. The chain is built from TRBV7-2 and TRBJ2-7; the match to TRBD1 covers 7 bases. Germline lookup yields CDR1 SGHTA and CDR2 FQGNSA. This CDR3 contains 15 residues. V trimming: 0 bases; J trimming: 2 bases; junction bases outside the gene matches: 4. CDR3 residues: CASSLAQGVPYEQYF. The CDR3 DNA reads TGTGCCAGCAGCTTAGCCCAGGGGGTTCCCTACGAGCAGTACTTC. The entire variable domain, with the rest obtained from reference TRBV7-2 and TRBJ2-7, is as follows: GAGVSQSPSNKVTEKGKDVELRCDPISGHTALYWYRQSLGQGLEFLIYFQGNSAPDKSGLPSDRFSAERTGGSVSTLTIQRTQQEDSAVYLCASSLAQGVPYEQYFGPGTRLTVT.

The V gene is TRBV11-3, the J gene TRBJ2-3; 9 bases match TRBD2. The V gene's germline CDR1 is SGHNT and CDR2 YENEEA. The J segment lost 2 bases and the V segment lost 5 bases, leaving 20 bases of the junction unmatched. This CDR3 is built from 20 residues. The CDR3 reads CASSPDLEREVIAYTDTQYF. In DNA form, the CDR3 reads TGTGCCAGCAGCCCGGATTTGGAGCGGGAGGTTATCGCATACACAGATACGCAGTATTTT.

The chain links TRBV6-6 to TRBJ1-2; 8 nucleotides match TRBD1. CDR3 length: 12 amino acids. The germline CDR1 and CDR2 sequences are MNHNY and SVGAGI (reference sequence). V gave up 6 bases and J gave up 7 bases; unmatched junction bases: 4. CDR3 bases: TGTGCCAGCAGAGAAACAGGGGGTGGCTACACCTTC. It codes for CASRETGGGYTF.

The CDR3: CASTTTSFALTQYF. CDR3 coding DNA: TGCGCCAGCACCACGACTAGCTTCGCCCTTACGCAGTATTTT. The V gene is TRBV5-1, the J gene TRBJ2-3; the match to TRBD2 covers 7 bases. This CDR3 spans 14 amino acids. The germline gives CDR1 SGHRS, CDR2 YFSETQ. The V segment lost 6 bases and the J segment 8 bases; nucleotides outside the gene matches: 12.

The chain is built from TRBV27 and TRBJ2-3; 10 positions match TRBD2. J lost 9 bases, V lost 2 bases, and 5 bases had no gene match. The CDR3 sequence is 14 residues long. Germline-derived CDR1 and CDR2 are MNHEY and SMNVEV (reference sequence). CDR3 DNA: TGTGCCAGCAGTTTAAGCGGGGGGGCGGTCACGCAGTATTTT. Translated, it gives CASSLSGGAVTQYF.

CDR3 loop: CASSQSGGGVQETQYF. DNA for the CDR3: TGCGCCAGCAGTCAATCAGGCGGGGGGGTCCAAGAGACCCAGTACTTC. The chain recombines TRBV23-1 with TRBJ2-5, with 9 positions matching TRBD2. TRBV23-1 is an open reading frame whose function is uncertain. The V and J ends lost 0 bases and 1 base, in that order; junction bases with no gene match: 3. The CDR3 loop spans 16 amino acids.

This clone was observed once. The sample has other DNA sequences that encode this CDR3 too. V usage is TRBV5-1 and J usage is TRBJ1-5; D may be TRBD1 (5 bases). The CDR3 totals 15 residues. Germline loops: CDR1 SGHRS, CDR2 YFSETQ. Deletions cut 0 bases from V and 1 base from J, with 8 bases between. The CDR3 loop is CASSLGTRSNQPQHF. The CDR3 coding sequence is TGCGCCAGCAGCTTGGGGACACGAAGCAATCAGCCCCAGCATTTT.

CDR3 nucleotides: TGTGCCAGCAGCGTAGGTCCGGGAAGGGAGACCCAGTACTTC. It translates to CASSVGPGRETQYF. This chain joins TRBV9 and TRBJ2-5, with D perhaps matching TRBD2 (5 bases). Germline loops: CDR1 SGDLS, CDR2 YYNGEE. CDR3 length: 14 amino acids. Trimming shortened V by 0 bases and J by 5 bases, and 11 bases separated the two germline ends.

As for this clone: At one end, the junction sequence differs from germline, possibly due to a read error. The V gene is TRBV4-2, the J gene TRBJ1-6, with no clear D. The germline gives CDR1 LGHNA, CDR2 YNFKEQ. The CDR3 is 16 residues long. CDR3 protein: CASIQHLQIPNSPLHF. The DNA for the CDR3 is TGTGCCAGCATCCAACACCTCCAGATTCCTAATTCACCCCTCCACTTT.

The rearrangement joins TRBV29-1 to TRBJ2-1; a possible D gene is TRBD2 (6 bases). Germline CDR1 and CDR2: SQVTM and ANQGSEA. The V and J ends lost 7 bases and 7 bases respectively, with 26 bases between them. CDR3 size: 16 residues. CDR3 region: CSAGTAYTGAGNEQFF. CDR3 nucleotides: TGCAGCGCGGGAACTGCGTACACCGGCGCGGGGAATGAGCAGTTCTTC.

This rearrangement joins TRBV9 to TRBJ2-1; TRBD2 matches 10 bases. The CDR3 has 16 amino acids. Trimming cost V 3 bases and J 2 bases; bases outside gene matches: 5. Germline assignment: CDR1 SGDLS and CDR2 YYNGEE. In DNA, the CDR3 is TGTGCCAGCAGCGCCGGGACTAGCGTCGCCTACAATGAGCAGTTCTTC. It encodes CASSAGTSVAYNEQFF.

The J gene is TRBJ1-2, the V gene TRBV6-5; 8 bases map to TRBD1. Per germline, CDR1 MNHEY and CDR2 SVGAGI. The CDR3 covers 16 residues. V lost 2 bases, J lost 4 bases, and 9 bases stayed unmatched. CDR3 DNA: TGTGCCAGCAGTTACCCGCGGGCAGGGGGCCTCTATGGCTACACCTTC. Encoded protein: CASSYPRAGGLYGYTF.

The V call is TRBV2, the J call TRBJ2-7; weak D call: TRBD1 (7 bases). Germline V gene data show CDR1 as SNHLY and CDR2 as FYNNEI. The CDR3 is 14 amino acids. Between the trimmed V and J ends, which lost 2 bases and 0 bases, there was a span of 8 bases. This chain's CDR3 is CASSEQGGSYEQYF. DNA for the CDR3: TGTGCCAGCAGTGAACAGGGGGGCTCCTACGAGCAGTACTTC. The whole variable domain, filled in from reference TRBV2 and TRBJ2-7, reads EPEVTQTPSHQVTQMGQEVILRCVPISNHLYFYWYRQILGQKVEFLVSFYNNEISEKSEIFDDQFSVERPDGSNFTLKIRSTKLEDSAMYFCASSEQGGSYEQYFGPGTRLTVT.

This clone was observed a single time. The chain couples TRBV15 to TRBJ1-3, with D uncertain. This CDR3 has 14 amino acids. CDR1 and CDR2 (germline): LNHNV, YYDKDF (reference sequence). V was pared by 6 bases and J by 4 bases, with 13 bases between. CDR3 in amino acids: CATRDPGFGNTIYF. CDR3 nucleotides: TGTGCCACCAGAGATCCGGGATTCGGAAACACCATATATTTT.

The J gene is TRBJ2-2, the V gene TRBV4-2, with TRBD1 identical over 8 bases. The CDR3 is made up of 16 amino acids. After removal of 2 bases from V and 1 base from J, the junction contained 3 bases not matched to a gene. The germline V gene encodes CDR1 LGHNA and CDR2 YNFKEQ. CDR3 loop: CASSQTGTGNTGELFF. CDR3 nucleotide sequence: TGTGCCAGCAGCCAAACCGGGACAGGGAACACCGGGGAGCTGTTTTTT.

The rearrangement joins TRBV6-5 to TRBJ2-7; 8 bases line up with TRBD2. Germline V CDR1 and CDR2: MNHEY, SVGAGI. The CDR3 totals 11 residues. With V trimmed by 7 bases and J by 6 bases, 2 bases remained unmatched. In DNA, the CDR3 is TGTGCCAGCACGGGGGGGCGCGAGCAGTACTTC. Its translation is CASTGGREQYF.